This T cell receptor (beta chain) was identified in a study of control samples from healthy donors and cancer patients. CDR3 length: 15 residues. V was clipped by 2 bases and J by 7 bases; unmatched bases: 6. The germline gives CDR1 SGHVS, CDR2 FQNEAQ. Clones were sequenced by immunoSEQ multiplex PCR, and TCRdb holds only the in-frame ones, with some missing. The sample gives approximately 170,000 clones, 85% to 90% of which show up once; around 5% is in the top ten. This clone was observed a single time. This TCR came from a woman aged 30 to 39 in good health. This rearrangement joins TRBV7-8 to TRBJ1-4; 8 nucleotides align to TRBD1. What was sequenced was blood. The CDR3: CASSLNTGGFEKLFF. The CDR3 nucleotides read TGTGCCAGCAGCTTAAATACAGGGGGTTTTGAAAAACTGTTTTTT.